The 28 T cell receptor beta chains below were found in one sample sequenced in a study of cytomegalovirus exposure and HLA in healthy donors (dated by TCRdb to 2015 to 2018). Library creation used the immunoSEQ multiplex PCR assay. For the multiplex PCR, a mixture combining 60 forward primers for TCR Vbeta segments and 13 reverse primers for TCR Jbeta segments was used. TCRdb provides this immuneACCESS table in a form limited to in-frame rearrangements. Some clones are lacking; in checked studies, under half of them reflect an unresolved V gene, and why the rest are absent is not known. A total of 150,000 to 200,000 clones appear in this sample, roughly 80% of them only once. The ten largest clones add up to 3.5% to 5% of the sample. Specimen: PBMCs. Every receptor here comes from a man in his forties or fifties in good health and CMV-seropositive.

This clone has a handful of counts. DNA of the CDR3: TGCGCCAGCAGCCAAGTGGAGGGGGCGAACACTGAAGCTTTCTTT. Its translation: CASSQVEGANTEAFF. The chain links TRBV4-1 to TRBJ1-1; TRBD1 matches 7 bases. Germline V gives CDR1 MGHRA, CDR2 YSYEKL. V lost 1 base to trimming and J lost 1 base; unmatched junction nucleotides: 3. CDR3 length: 15 residues.

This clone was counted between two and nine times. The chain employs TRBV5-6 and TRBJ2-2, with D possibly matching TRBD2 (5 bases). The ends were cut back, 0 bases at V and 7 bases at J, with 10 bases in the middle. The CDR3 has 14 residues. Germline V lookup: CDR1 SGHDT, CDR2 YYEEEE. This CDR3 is CASSLGQRVGELFF. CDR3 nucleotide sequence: TGTGCCAGCAGCTTGGGTCAGAGGGTCGGGGAGCTGTTTTTT.

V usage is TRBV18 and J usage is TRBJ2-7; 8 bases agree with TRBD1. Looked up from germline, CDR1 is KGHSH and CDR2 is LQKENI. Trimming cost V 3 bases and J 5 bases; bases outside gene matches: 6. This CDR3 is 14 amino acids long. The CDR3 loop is CASSPGQGGHEQYF. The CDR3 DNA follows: TGTGCCAGCTCACCTGGACAGGGTGGCCACGAGCAGTACTTC.

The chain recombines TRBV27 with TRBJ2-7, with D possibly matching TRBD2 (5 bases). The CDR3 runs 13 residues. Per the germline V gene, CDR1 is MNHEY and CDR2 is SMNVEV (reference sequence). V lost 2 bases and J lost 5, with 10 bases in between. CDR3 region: CASSLGLANEQYF. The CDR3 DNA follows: TGTGCCAGCAGTTTAGGGCTAGCTAACGAGCAGTACTTC.

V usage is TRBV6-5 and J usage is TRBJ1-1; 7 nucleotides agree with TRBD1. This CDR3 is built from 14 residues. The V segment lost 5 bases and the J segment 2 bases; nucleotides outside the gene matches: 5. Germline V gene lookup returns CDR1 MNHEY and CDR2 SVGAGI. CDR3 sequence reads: CASSRTGLNTEAFF. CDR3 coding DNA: TGTGCCAGCAGTCGGACAGGACTAAACACTGAAGCTTTCTTT.

The CDR3, as DNA: TGCGCCAGTACTAGCGACCACTCCTACAATGAGCAGTTCTTC. Its protein is CASTSDHSYNEQFF. This chain joins TRBV10-2 and TRBJ2-1; 7 nucleotides agree with TRBD2. Germline CDR1 is WSHSY and CDR2 is SAAADI. With 9 bases clipped from V and 0 bases from J, the junction kept 5 bases outside the gene matches. This CDR3 spans 14 amino acids.

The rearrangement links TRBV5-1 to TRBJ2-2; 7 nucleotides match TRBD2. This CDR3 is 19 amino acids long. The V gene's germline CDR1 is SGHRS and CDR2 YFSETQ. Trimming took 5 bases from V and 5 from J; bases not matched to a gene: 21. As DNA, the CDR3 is TGCGCCAGCAGTCTCGACGTTTTGGGCTCGGGAGGAGGGACCGGGGAGCTGTTTTTT. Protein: CASSLDVLGSGGGTGELFF.

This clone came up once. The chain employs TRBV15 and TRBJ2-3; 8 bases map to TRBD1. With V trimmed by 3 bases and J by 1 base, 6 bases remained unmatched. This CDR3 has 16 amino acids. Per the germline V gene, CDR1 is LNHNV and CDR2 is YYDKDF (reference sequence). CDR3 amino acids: CATSRPGQGGTDTQYF. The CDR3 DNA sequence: TGTGCCACCAGCAGGCCTGGACAGGGCGGCACAGATACGCAGTATTTT.

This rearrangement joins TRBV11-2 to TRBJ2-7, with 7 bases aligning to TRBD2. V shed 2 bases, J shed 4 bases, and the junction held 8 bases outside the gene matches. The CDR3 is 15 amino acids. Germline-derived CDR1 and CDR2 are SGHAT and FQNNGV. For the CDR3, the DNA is TGTGCCAGCAGCTTAATAAGGACTAGGGATTACGAGCAGTACTTC. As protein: CASSLIRTRDYEQYF.

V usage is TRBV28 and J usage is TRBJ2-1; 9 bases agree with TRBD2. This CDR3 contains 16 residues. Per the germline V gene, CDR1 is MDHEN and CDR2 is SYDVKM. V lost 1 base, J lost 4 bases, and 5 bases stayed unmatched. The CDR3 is CASSLSGGREYNEQFF. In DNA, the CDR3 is TGTGCCAGCAGTTTATCCGGCGGGAGGGAATACAATGAGCAGTTCTTC.

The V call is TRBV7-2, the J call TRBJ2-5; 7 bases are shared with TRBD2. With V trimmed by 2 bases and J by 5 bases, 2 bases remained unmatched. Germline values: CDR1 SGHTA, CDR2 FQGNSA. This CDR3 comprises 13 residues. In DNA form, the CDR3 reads TGTGCCAGCAGCTTATGGGAGGGTGAGACCCAGTACTTC. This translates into CASSLWEGETQYF.

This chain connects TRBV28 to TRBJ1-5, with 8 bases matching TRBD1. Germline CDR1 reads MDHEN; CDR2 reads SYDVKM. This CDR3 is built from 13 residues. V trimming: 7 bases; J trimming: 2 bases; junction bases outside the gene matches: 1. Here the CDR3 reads CASMTGGNQPQHF. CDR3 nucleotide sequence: TGTGCCAGCATGACAGGGGGCAATCAGCCCCAGCATTTT.

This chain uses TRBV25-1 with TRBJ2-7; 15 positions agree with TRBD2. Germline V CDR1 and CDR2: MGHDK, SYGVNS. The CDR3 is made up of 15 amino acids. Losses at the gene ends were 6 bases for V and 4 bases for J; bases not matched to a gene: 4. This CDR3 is CASSPGLAGGYEQYF. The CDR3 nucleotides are TGTGCCAGCAGCCCGGGACTAGCGGGAGGTTACGAGCAGTACTTC.

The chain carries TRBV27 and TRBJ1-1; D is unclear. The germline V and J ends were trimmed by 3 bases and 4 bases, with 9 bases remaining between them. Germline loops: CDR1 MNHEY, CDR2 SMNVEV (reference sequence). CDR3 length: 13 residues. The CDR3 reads CASSLGGSTEAFF. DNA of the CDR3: TGTGCCAGCAGTTTGGGAGGGAGCACTGAAGCTTTCTTT.

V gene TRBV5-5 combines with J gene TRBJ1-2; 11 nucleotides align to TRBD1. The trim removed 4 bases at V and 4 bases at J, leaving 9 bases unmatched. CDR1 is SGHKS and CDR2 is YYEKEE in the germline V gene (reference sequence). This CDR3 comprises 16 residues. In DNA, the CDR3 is TGTGCCAGCAGCACTACCGGGACAGGGGGTCTCTATGGCTACACCTTC. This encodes CASSTTGTGGLYGYTF.

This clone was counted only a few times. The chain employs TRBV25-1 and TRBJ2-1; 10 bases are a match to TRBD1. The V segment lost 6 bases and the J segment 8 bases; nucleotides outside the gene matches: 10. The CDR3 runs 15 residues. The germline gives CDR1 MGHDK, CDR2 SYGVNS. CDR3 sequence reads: CASSRPGTGVDEQFF. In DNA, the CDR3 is TGTGCCAGCAGCCGACCCGGGACAGGGGTTGATGAGCAGTTCTTC.

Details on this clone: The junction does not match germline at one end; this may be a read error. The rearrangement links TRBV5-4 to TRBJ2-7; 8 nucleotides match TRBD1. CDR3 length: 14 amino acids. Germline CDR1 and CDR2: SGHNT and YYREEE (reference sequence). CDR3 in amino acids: CASSGAGGSYEQHF. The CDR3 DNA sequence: TGTGCCAGCAGCGGGGCAGGGGGCTCCTACGAGCAGCACTTC.

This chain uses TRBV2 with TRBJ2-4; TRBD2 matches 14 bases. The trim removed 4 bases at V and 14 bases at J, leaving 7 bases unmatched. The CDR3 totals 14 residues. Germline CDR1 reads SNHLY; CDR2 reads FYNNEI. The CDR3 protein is CASSVTSGGASEYF. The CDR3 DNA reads TGTGCCAGCAGTGTGACTAGCGGGGGGGCTTCGGAGTACTTC. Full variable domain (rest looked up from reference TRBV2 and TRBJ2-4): EPEVTQTPSHQVTQMGQEVILRCVPISNHLYFYWYRQILGQKVEFLVSFYNNEISEKSEIFDDQFSVERPDGSNFTLKIRSTKLEDSAMYFCASSVTSGGASEYFGAGTRLSVL.

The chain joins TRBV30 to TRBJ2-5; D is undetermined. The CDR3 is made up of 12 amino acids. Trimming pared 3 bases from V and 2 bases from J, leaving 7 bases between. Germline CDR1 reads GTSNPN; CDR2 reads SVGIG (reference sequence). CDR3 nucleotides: TGTGCCTGGAGCCCAGATCAAGAGACCCAGTACTTC. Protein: CAWSPDQETQYF.

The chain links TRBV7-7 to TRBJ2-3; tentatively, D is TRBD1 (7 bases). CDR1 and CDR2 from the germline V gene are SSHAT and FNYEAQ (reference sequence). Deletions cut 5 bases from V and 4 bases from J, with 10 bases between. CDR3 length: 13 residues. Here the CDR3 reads CASSPGGPDTQYF. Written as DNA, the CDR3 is TGTGCCAGCAGCCCAGGGGGGCCAGATACGCAGTATTTT.

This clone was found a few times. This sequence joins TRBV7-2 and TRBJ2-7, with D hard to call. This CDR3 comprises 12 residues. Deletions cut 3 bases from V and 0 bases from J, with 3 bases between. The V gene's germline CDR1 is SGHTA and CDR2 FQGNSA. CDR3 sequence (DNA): TGTGCCAGCAGCTTCAACTCCTACGAGCAGTACTTC. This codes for CASSFNSYEQYF. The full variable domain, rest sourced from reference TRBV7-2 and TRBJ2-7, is GAGVSQSPSNKVTEKGKDVELRCDPISGHTALYWYRQSLGQGLEFLIYFQGNSAPDKSGLPSDRFSAERTGGSVSTLTIQRTQQEDSAVYLCASSFNSYEQYFGPGTRLTVT.

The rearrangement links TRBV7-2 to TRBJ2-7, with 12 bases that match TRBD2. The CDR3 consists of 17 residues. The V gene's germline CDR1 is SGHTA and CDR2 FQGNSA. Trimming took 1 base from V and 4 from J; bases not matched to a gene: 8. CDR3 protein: CASSLGLASGRGYEQYF. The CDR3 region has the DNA TGTGCCAGCAGCTTAGGCCTGGCTAGCGGGAGGGGGTACGAGCAGTACTTC.

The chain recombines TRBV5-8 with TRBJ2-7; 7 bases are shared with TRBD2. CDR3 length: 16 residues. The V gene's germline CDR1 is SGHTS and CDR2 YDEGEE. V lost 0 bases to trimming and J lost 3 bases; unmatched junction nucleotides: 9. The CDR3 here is CASSLGSTSRDYEQYF. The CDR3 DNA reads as TGTGCCAGCAGCTTGGGTTCGACTAGCAGAGACTACGAGCAGTACTTC.

For the CDR3, the DNA is TGTGCCAGCAGCTTCCTGATTAGCGCGAGCTCCTACAATGAGCAGTTCTTC. It specifies CASSFLISASSYNEQFF. The gene calls are TRBV7-9 and TRBJ2-1; perhaps TRBD2 as D (5 bases). The CDR3 runs 17 residues. V was pared by 3 bases and J by 0 bases, with 15 bases between. Germline V lookup: CDR1 SEHNR, CDR2 FQNEAQ (reference sequence).

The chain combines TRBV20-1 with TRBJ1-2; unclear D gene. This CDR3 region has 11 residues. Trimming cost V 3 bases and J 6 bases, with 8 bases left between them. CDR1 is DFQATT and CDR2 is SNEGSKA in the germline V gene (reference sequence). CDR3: CSASSVNGYTF. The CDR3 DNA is TGCAGTGCTAGCAGTGTAAATGGCTACACCTTC.

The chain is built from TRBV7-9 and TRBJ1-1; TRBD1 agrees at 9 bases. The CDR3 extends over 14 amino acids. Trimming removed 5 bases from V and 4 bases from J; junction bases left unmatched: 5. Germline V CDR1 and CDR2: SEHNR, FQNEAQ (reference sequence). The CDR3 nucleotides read TGTGCCAGCAGCCGAGGACAGGGGACCACTGAAGCTTTCTTT. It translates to CASSRGQGTTEAFF. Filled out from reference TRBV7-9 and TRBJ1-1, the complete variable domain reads DTGVSQNPRHKITKRGQNVTFRCDPISEHNRLYWYRQTLGQGPEFLTYFQNEAQLEKSRLLSDRFSAERPKGSFSTLEIQRTEQGDSAMYLCASSRGQGTTEAFFGQGTRLTVV.

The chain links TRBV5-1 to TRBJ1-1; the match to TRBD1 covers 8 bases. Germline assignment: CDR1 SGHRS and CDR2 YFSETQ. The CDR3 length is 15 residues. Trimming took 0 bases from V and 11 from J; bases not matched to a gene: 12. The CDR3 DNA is TGCGCCAGCAGCTTGGCGGCAGGGGGCCAGCGAGGCGCTTTCTTT. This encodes CASSLAAGGQRGAFF.

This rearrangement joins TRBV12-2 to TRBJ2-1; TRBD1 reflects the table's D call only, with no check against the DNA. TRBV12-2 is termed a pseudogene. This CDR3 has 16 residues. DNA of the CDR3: TGTGCAAGTCGCTTGGGACGGGACAGGGTAAGGAATGAGCAGTTCTTC. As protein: CASRLGRDRVRNEQFF.